This is a list of T cell receptor beta chains from one sample in a study of T cells in Graves' hyperthyroidism and ophthalmopathy. TCRdb reprocessed the multiplex PCR reads via MiXCR and lists one record per CDR3 protein. The repertoire holds some 350,000 distinct CDR3 sequences, with about 18% as singletons. Sequencing was performed on blood. These receptors were obtained from a woman aged 18-30 years with Graves' hyperthyroidism. The CDR3 runs from the conserved cysteine through the conserved F or W. A D gene is named only where the DNA matches it firmly. The size entry is marked missing in some rows and otherwise reads once, few, many or a size class.

clone_size d_call cdr3_length j_call v_call cdr3_nt cdr3_aa
NA TRBD1 15 TRBJ2-2 TRBV12-3/TRBV12-4 TGTGCCAGCAGTCACGGGACAGGGGAGCCCGGGGAGCTGTTTTTT CASSHGTGEPGELFF
many NA 13 TRBJ1-2 TRBV12-3/TRBV12-4 TGTGCCAGCAGCCCTCAGGGGCTACATGGCTACACCTTC CASSPQGLHGYTF
few NA 15 TRBJ1-3 TRBV6-1 TGTGCCAGCACCTCCTTCGGCGGCTGGGGAAACACTATATATTTT CASTSFGGWGNTIYF
many NA 15 TRBJ2-5 TRBV4-1 TGCGCCAGCAGCCAAGGGTCTCTAGGGTGGGAGACCCAGTACTTC CASSQGSLGWETQYF
many NA 17 TRBJ1-5 TRBV6-1 TGTGCCAGCAGTGAAGAGCTCCACAATCGGAGCAATCAGCCCCAGCATTTT CASSEELHNRSNQPQHF
NA TRBD1 16 TRBJ2-7 TRBV27 TGTGCCAGCAGTTTAACCGGACAGGGTGGATCCTACGAGCAGTACTTC CASSLTGQGGSYEQYF
many NA 14 TRBJ2-7 TRBV7-2 TGTGCCAGCAGCCCCTCACAGGGCCCCTACGAGCAGTACTTC CASSPSQGPYEQYF
many TRBD1 16 TRBJ2-7 TRBV28 TGTGCCAGCCCTCCCGGGACAGGGGCGAGCTCGGATGAGCAGTACTTC CASPPGTGASSDEQYF
few TRBD1 16 TRBJ2-5 TRBV28 TGTGCCAGCAGTCGGACGACAGGGAAGCCCTGGGAGACCCAGTACTTC CASSRTTGKPWETQYF
NA TRBD1 15 TRBJ2-5 TRBV7-9 TGTGCCAGCAGCTTAACCGACAGGGTACGAGAGACCCAGTACTTC CASSLTDRVRETQYF
few NA 15 TRBJ2-2 TRBV5-1 TGCGCCAGCAGCTTGAACGGGGGCTCTACCGGGGAGCTGTTTTTT CASSLNGGSTGELFF
few NA 15 TRBJ2-2 TRBV6-1 TGTGCCAGCACCCGCGGGGGCCGGTTCACCGGGGAGCTGTTTTTT CASTRGGRFTGELFF
many TRBD1 14 TRBJ1-2 TRBV7-3 TGTGCCAGCAGCAGGACAGGGACAGGGGATGGCTACACCTTC CASSRTGTGDGYTF
many TRBD1 17 TRBJ1-2 TRBV4-1 TGCGCCAGCAGTCGATGGACGGGACAGGCCGATCTTTATGGCTACACCTTC CASSRWTGQADLYGYTF
many NA 14 TRBJ2-7 TRBV20-1 TGCAGTGCCCGGGTGGGAAGTAGCTCCTACGAGCAGTACTTC CSARVGSSSYEQYF
few TRBD1 12 TRBJ1-5 TRBV7-8 TGTGCCAGCAGCTTCCGGACAGGTCCCCAGCATTTT CASSFRTGPQHF
NA TRBD2 15 TRBJ2-7 TRBV20-1 TGCAGTGCTAGACTAGCGGGGGGATCCTCCTACGAGCAGTACTTC CSARLAGGSSYEQYF
many TRBD1 13 TRBJ2-7 TRBV5-4 TGTGCCAGCAGCTCGACAGGGAGCAGAGAGCAGTACTTC CASSSTGSREQYF
many TRBD2 17 TRBJ2-1 TRBV6-2/TRBV6-3 TGTGCCAGCAGAAACCACCTAGCGGGGGGGAGCTACAATGAGCAGTTCTTC CASRNHLAGGSYNEQFF
many NA 12 TRBJ1-5 TRBV6-5 TGTGCCAGCAGTTATGTGGGTCAGCCCCAGCATTTT CASSYVGQPQHF
many NA 14 TRBJ1-1 TRBV4-1 TGCGCCAGCAGCCAAGAGGAGGGCGACACTGAAGCTTTCTTT CASSQEEGDTEAFF
many TRBD1 14 TRBJ1-2 TRBV27 TGTGCCAGCCGACCGGGACAGGTTTCCTATGGCTACACCTTC CASRPGQVSYGYTF
many NA 14 TRBJ2-5 TRBV30 TGTGCCTGGAGTGTAGGAGCGGCCCAAGAGACCCAGTACTTC CAWSVGAAQETQYF
many NA 13 TRBJ1-2 TRBV10-3 TGTGCCATTTCAGTCCCGAACCGTTATGGCTACACCTTC CAISVPNRYGYTF
many TRBD1 14 TRBJ2-5 TRBV6-1 TGTGCCACCGCCCTTACCGGGACAGAAGAGACCCAGTACTTC CATALTGTEETQYF
few NA 14 TRBJ1-6 TRBV20-1 TGCAGTGCTAGGGGGGCCTCCGCTGACCCACCCCTCCACTTT CSARGASADPPLHF
many NA 14 TRBJ2-7 TRBV18 TGTGCCAGCTCACCTTCCCCAGGGGTTTACGAGCAGTACTTC CASSPSPGVYEQYF
few TRBD2 15 TRBJ2-2 TRBV6-1 TGTGCCAGCTCAATAGCGGGGGGGACGACCGGGGAGCTGTTTTTT CASSIAGGTTGELFF
few TRBD1 16 TRBJ1-5 TRBV7-8 TGTGCCAGCAGCTCCGGACAGGGCCCTTCCAATCAGCCCCAGCATTTT CASSSGQGPSNQPQHF
many NA 14 TRBJ1-1 TRBV6-4 TGTGCCAGCAGTGACCAGGGATTGAACACTGAAGCTTTCTTT CASSDQGLNTEAFF
NA NA 15 TRBJ2-5 TRBV12-3/TRBV12-4 TGTGCCAGCAGTTCCCGCCACGATAGACAAGAGACCCAGTACTTC CASSSRHDRQETQYF
many TRBD1 15 TRBJ1-5 TRBV5-5 TGTGCCAGCAGTTCGGAACCTACAGGGGGCTGGCCCCAGCATTTT CASSSEPTGGWPQHF
NA NA 13 TRBJ2-7 TRBV29-1 TGCAGCGTCCGCCGAGGGGGGAGATACGAGCAGTACTTC CSVRRGGRYEQYF
NA NA 16 TRBJ2-7 TRBV19 TGTGCCAGTAGTATAAAGACAACCTCCCTCTCCTACGAGCAGTACTTC CASSIKTTSLSYEQYF
many NA 13 TRBJ1-2 TRBV20-1 TGCAGTGGGAGCGGAACCCTAAATGGAGGCTACACCTTC CSGSGTLNGGYTF
many NA 13 TRBJ1-2 TRBV11-2 TGTGCCAGCAGCCCCGGTGGGGGGTATGGCTACACCTTC CASSPGGGYGYTF
few NA 15 TRBJ2-7 TRBV4-1 TGCGCCAGCAGCCAAGAGGCGGTCGTTGGCTACGAGCAGTACTTC CASSQEAVVGYEQYF
few TRBD2 16 TRBJ2-7 TRBV4-2 TGTGCCAGCAGCCAAGAGGCGGGAAGCGGGGCCTACGAGCAGTACTTC CASSQEAGSGAYEQYF
many NA 12 TRBJ2-5 TRBV11-2 TGTGCCAGCGGGCTAGCTGGGGAGACCCAGTACTTC CASGLAGETQYF
many NA 16 TRBJ1-2 TRBV5-1 TGCGCCAGCAGCCTGTCCGGGACAACAGCGGACTATGGCTACACCTTC CASSLSGTTADYGYTF
many NA 11 TRBJ1-3 TRBV19 TGTGCCAGCGAAGTGGGAAACACCATATATTTT CASEVGNTIYF
many TRBD1 13 TRBJ2-7 TRBV28 TGTGCCAGCAGTTGGACAGGGGCCTACGAGCAGTACTTC CASSWTGAYEQYF
NA TRBD1 13 TRBJ1-2 TRBV12-3/TRBV12-4 TGTGCCAGCAGGTCGACAGGGGCCTATGGCTACACCTTC CASRSTGAYGYTF
NA NA 16 TRBJ1-5 TRBV28 TGTGCCAGCAGTTTAGCAGGGACGAGGCGCAATCAGCCCCAGCATTTT CASSLAGTRRNQPQHF
many TRBD1 16 TRBJ2-2 TRBV19 TGTGCCAGTAGTATACTCGGGACAGCGACGGCCGGGGAGCTGTTTTTT CASSILGTATAGELFF
many TRBD1 18 TRBJ1-5 TRBV27 TGTGCCAGCAGTTTAAAAGCCCAAACAGGGGGATACAATCAGCCCCAGCATTTT CASSLKAQTGGYNQPQHF
many NA 14 TRBJ2-7 TRBV27 TGTGCCAGCAGCGGAGTGAGAGGGGGGGCTTCAGAGTACTTC CASSGVRGGASEYF
few TRBD2 19 TRBJ2-7 TRBV13 TGTGCCAGCAGCCCCCAAGGTAGGCTAGCGGGGGGGCGAACCTACGAGCAGTACTTC CASSPQGRLAGGRTYEQYF
NA TRBD1 16 TRBJ1-1 TRBV20-1 TGCAGTGCCCTACCAGGGACAGGAGGGAGGAACACTGAAGCTTTCTTT CSALPGTGGRNTEAFF
many NA 14 TRBJ2-7 TRBV12-3/TRBV12-4 TGTGCCAGCAGTTTCGGGATTGGTCCCTACGAGCAGTACTTC CASSFGIGPYEQYF
NA TRBD1 15 TRBJ1-5 TRBV28 TGTGCCAGCAGTCCCCGGGACAGAGGTGTGGGGCCCCAGCATTTT CASSPRDRGVGPQHF
NA NA 14 TRBJ2-7 TRBV20-1 TGCAGTGCTAGTAGGGGACCGGGTCCCTACGAGCAGTACTTC CSASRGPGPYEQYF
many NA 13 TRBJ1-1 TRBV9 TGTGCCAGCAGCGTCAAGTGGGACACTGAAGCTTTCTTT CASSVKWDTEAFF
many NA 15 TRBJ2-7 TRBV18 TGTGCCAGCTCACCGAGGACGGCGAACGGCTACGAGCAGTACTTC CASSPRTANGYEQYF
many NA 15 TRBJ2-5 TRBV10-3 TGTGCCATCGGGCGGGACTGGCCAAACCAAGAGACCCAGTACTTC CAIGRDWPNQETQYF